This T cell receptor (beta chain) was captured in a study of blood T cells in healthy people across ages. Across the whole study: In model experiments, template switching was able to capture about one barcoded beta molecule for every two T cells that were present.

This CDR3 contains 15 residues. From germline, CDR1 is MNHNY and CDR2 SVGAGI (reference sequence). The trim removed 0 bases at V and 7 bases at J, leaving 6 bases unmatched. This clonotype was counted at least ten times. Using a J-beta primer mix together with a sample-barcoded 5' primer, a second PCR was run for roughly 6 to 11 cycles. The authors tagged each cDNA molecule using a template-switch adaptor with 12 random nucleotides. TCRdb itself ran the 5' RACE reads through MiXCR, one entry per CDR3 protein. In the table there are 1.5 million to 2 million distinct CDR3 sequences, under 30% of which are singletons. Researchers collected approximately 9.9 milliliters of peripheral blood from every single donor. No fewer than 5.5 micrograms of total RNA were isolated from every sample.

The sample comprised blood. The source is a woman in her twenties or thirties in good health. This chain connects TRBV6-6 to TRBJ2-4, with 7 positions matching TRBD2. In nucleotides, the CDR3 is TGTGCCAGCAGTTACTCGAGACTAGCCGGCAACATTCAGTACTTC. Encoded protein: CASSYSRLAGNIQYF.